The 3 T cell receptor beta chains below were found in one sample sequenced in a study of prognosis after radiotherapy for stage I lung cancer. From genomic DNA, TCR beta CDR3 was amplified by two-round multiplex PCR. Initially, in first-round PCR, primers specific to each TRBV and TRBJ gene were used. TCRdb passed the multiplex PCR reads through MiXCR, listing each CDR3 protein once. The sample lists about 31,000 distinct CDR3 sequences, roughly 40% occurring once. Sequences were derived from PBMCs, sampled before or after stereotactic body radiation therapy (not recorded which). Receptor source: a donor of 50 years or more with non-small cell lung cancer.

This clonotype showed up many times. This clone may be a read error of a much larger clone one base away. CDR3 protein: CSAEAYEQYF. DNA of the CDR3: TGCAGTGCAGAGGCCTACGAGCAGTACTTC. The chain is built from TRBV20-1 and TRBJ2-7; D remains unclear. The CDR3 covers 10 residues. Germline CDR1 is DFQATT and CDR2 is SNEGSKA (reference sequence). With 6 bases removed from V and 2 bases from J, the gap between germline ends came to 5 bases.

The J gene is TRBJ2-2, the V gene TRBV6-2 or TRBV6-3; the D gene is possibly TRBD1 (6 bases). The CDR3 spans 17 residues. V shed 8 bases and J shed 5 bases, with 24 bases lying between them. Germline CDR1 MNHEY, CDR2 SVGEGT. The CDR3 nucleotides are TGTGCCAGCGGGGACATTTCAGGCTCCAACACTACCGGGGAGCTGTTTTTT. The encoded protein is CASGDISGSNTTGELFF.

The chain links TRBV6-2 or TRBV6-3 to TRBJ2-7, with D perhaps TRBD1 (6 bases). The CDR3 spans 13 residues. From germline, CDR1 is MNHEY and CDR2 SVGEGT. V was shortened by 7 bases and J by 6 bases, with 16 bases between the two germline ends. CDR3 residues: CASIKQGRVEQYF. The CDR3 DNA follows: TGTGCCAGCATTAAACAGGGTCGCGTCGAGCAGTACTTC.